This T cell receptor beta chain was obtained from a study of monozygotic twins with inflammatory bowel disease. Study results and limitations: Repertoire similarity matched across concordant and discordant twins, perhaps owing to limited power.

A word on this clonotype: The antigen is not known.

TCRdb re-called the 5' RACE reads; one entry per CDR3 protein, DNA not given. This repertoire includes around 99,000 distinct CDR3 sequences. This CDR3 is 14 amino acids long. The V gene's germline CDR1 is MNHEY and CDR2 SMNVEV (reference sequence). The V gene is TRBV27, the J gene TRBJ2-7; the D gene TCRdb calls, TRBD1, cannot be checked with no DNA. This clonotype was obtained from a human donor with ulcerative colitis or Crohn's disease, or a healthy co-twin of an affected twin (not recorded which). Specimen: blood. The CDR3 loop is CASSLGQESYEQYF.